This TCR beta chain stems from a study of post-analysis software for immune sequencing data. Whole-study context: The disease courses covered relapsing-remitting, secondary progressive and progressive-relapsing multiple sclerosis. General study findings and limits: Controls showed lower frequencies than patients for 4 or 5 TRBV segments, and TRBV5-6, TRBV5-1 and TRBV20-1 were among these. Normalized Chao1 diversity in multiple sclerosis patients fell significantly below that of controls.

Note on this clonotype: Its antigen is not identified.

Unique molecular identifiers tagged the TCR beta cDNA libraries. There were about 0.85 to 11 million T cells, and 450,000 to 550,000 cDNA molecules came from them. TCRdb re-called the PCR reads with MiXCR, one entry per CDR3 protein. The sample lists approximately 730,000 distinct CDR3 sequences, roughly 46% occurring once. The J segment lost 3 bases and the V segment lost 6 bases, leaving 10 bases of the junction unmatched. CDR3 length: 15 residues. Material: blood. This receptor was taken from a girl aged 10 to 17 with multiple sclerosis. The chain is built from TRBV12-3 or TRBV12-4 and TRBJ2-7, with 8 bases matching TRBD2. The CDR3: CASSLTSDPFYEQYF. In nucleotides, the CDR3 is TGTGCCAGCAGCCTGACTAGCGATCCCTTCTACGAGCAGTACTTC.